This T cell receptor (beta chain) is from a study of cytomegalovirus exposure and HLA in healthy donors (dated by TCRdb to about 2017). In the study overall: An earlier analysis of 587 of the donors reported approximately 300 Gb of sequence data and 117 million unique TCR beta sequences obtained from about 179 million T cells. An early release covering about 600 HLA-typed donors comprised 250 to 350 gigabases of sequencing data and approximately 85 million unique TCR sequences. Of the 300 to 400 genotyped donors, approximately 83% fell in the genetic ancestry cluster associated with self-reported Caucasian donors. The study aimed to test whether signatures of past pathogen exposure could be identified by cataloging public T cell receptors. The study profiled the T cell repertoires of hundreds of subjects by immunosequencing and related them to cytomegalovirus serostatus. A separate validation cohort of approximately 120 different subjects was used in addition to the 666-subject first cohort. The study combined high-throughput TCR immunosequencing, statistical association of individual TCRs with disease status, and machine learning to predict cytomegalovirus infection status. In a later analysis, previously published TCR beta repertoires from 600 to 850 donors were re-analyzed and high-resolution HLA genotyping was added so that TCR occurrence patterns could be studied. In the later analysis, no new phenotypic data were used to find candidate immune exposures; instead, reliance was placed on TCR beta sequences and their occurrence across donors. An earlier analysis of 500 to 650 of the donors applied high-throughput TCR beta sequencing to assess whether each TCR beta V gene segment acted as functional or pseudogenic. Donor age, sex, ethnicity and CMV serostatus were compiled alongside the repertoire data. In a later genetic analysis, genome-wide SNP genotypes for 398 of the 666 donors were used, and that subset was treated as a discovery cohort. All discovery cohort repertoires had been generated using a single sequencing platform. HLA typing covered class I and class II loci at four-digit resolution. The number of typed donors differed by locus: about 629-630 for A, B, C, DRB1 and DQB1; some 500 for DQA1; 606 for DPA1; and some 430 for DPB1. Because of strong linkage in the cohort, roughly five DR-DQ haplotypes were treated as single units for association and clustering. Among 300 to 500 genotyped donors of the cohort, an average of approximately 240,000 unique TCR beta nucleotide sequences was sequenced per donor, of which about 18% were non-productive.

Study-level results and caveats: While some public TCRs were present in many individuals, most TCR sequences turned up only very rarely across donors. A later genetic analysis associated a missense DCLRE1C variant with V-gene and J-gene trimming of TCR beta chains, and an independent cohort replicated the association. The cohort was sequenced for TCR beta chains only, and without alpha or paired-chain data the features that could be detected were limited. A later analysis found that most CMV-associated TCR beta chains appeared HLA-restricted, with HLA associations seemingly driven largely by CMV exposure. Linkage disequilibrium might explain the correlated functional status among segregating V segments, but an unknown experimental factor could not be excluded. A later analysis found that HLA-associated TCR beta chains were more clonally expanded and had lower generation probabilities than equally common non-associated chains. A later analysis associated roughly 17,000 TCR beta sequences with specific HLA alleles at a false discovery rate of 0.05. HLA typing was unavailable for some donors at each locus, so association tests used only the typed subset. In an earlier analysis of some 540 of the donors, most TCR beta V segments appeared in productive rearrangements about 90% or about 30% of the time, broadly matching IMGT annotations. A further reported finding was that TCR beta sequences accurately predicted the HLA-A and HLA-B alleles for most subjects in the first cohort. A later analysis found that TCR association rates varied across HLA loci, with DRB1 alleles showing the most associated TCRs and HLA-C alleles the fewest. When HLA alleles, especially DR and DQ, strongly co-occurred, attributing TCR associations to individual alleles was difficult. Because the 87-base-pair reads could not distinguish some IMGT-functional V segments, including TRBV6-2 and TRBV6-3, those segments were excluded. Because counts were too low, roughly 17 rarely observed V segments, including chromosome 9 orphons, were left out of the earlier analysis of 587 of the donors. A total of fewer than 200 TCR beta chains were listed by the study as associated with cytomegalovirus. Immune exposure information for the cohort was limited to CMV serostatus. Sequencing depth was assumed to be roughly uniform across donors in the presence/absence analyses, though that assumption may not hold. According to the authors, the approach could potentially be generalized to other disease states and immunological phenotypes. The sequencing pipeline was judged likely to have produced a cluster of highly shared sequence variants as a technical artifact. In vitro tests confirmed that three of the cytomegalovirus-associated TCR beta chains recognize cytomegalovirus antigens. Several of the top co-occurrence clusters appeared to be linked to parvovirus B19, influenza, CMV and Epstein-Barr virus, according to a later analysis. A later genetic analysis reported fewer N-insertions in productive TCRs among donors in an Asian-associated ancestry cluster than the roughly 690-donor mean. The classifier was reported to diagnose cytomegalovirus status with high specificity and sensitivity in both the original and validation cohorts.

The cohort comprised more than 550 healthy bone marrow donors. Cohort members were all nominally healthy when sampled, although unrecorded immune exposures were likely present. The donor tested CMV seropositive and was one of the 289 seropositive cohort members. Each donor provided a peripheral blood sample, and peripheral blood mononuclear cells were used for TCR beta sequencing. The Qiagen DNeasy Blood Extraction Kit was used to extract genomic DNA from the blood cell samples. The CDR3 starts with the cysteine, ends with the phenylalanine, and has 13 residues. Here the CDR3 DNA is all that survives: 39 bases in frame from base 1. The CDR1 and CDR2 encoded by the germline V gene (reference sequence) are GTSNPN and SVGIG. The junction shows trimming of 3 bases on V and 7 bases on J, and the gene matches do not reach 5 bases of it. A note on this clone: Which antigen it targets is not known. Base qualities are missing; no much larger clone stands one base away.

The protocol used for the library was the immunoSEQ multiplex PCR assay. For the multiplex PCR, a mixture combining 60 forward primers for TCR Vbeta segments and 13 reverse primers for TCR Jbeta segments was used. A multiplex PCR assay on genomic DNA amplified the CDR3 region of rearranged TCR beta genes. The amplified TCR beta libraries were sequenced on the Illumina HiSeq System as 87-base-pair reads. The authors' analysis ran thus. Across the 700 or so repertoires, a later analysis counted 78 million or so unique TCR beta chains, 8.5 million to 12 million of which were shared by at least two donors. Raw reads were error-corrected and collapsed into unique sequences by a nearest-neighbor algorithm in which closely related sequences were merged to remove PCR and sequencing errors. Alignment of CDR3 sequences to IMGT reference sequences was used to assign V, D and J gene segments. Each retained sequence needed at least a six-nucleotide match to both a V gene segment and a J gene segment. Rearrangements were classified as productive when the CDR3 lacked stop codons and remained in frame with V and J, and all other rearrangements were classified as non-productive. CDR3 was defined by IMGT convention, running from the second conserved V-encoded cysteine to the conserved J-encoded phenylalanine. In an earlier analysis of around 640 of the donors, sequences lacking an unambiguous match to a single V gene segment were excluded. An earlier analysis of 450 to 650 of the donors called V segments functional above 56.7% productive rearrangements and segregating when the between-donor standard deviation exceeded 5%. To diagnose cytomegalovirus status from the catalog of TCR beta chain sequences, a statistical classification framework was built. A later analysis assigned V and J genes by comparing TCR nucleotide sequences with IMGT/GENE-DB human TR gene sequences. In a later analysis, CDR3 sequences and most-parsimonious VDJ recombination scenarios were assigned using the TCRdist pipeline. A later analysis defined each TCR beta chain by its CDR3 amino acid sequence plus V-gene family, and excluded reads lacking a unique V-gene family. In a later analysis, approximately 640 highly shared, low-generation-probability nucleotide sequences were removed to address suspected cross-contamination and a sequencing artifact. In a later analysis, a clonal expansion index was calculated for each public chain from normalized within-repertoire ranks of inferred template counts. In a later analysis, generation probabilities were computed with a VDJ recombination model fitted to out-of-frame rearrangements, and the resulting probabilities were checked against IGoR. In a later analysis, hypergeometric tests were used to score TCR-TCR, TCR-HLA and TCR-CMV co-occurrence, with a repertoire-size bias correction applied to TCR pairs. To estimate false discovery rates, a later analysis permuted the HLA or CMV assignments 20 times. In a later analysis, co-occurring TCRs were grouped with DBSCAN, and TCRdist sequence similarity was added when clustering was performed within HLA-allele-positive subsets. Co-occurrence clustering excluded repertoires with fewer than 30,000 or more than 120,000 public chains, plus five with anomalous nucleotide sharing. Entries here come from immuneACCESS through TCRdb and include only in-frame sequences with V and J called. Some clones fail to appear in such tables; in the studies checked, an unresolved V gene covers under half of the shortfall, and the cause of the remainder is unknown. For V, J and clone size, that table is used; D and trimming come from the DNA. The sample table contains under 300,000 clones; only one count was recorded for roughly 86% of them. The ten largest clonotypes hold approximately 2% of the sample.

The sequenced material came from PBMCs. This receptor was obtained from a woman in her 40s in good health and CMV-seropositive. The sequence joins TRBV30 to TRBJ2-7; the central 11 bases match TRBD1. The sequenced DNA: TGTGCCTGGAGAGGACAGGGGGCGGGAGAGCAGTACTTC. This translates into CAWRGQGAGEQYF. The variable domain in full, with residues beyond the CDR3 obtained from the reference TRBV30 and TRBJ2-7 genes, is SQTIHQWPATLVQPVGSPLSLECTVEGTSNPNLYWYRQAAGRGLQLLFYSVGIGQISSEVPQNLSASRPQDRQFILSSKKLLLSDSGFYLCAWRGQGAGEQYFGPGTRLTVT.